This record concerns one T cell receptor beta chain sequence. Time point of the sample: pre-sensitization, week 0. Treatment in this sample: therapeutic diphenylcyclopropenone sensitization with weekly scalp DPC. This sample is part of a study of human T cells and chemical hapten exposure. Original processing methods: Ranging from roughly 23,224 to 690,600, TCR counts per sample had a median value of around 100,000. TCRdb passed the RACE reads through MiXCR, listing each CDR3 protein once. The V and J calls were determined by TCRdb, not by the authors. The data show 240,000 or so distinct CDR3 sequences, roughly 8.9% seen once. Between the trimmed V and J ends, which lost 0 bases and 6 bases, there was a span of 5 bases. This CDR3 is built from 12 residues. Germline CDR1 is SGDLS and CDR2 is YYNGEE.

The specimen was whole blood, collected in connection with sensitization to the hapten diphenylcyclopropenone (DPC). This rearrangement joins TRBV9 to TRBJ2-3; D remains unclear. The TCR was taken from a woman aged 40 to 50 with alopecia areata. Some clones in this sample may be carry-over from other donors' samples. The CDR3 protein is CASSVGQDTQYF. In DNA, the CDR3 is TGTGCCAGCAGCGTAGGCCAGGATACGCAGTATTTT.